The 5 T cell receptor beta chains presented below share a single source sample, sequenced in a study of OX40 agonist ivuxolimab in advanced cancers. The table came from immunoSEQ multiplex PCR; TCRdb's copy has only in-frame clones and leaves some out. The sample comprises 30,000 to 40,000 clones, over 80% of which are singletons, and under 25% rests with the top ten. The source material was CD4+ or CD8+ T cells sorted from blood, sampled in a trial of the OX40 agonist ivuxolimab. Receptor source: an adult with an advanced solid tumor such as melanoma, head and neck, liver or kidney cancer.

The V and J genes are TRBV5-6 and TRBJ2-7; possible D gene TRBD2, 6 bases. CDR1 is SGHDT, CDR2 YYEEEE, per germline. The CDR3 is 14 amino acids. V was trimmed by 4 bases and J by 2 bases, leaving 13 bases between them. CDR3 region: CASSMGGTAYEQYF. The CDR3 nucleotides are TGTGCCAGCAGCATGGGGGGAACCGCCTACGAGCAGTACTTC.

The chain combines TRBV5-1 with TRBJ2-7; the match to TRBD1 covers 9 bases. Germline V gene lookup returns CDR1 SGHRS and CDR2 YFSETQ. CDR3 size: 14 residues. With 4 bases clipped from V and 5 bases from J, the junction kept 7 bases outside the gene matches. In DNA, the CDR3 is TGCGCCAGCAGCCTGGGACAGGGCCTGGACGAGCAGTACTTC. Encoded protein: CASSLGQGLDEQYF.

The chain is built from TRBV5-5 and TRBJ1-2, with D hard to call. V was pared by 0 bases and J by 6 bases, with 9 bases between. CDR1 is SGHKS, CDR2 YYEKEE, per germline (reference sequence). This CDR3 region has 13 residues. CDR3 protein: CASSLDPMDGYTF. CDR3 sequence (DNA): TGTGCCAGCAGCTTGGATCCGATGGATGGCTACACCTTC.

CDR3 DNA: TGTGCCTGGAGTGTCGGCGGGGATGGGTTCTCCTACGAGCAGTACTTC. Residues: CAWSVGGDGFSYEQYF. The chain is built from TRBV30 and TRBJ2-7; D is perhaps TRBD2 (6 bases). Germline CDR1 reads GTSNPN; CDR2 reads SVGIG (reference sequence). Trimming left V 0 bases short and J 0 bases short, with 15 bases between. There are 16 residues in the CDR3.

The gene calls are TRBV21-1 and TRBJ2-2; TRBD1 was called by the table and not checked on the DNA. TRBV21-1 counts as a pseudogene. There are 15 residues in the CDR3. The CDR3, as DNA: TGTGCCAGCAGCACCCGGGACAGGGGGCGAGGGGGAGCTGTTTTT. Its translation: CASSTRDRGRGGAVF.